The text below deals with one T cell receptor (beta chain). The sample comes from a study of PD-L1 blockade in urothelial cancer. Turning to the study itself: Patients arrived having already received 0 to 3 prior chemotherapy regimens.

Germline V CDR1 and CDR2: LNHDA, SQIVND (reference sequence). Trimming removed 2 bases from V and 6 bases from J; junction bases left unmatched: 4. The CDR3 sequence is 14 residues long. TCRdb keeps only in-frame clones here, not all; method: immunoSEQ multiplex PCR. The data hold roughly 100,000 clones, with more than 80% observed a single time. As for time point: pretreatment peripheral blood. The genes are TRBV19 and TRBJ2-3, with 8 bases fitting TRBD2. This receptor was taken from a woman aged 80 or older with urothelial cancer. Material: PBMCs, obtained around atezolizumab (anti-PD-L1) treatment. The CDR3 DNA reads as TGTGCCAGTAGTATATTGGGCGGGAGGGATACGCAGTATTTT. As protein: CASSILGGRDTQYF.